One and the same sample provided the 29 T cell receptor beta chains below, sequenced in a study of blood T cell repertoires in COVID-19. Profiled with immunoSEQ multiplex PCR; TCRdb holds only in-frame clones, not every one. This table has 150,000 to 200,000 clones, about 82% appearing once. Sequenced: peripheral blood. These receptor sequences come from a man in his 70s with active or convalescent COVID-19.

V is TRBV19 and J is TRBJ2-7, with TRBD1 matching 9 bases. Trimming removed 5 bases from V and 2 bases from J; junction bases left unmatched: 7. The germline gives CDR1 LNHDA, CDR2 SQIVND (reference sequence). CDR3 length: 15 amino acids. DNA of the CDR3: TGTGCCAGTAGTGCCTCCGGGACAGGGACCTACGAGCAGTACTTC. Translating it yields CASSASGTGTYEQYF.

The CDR3 here is CASSASSSRTEAFF. CDR3 in DNA: TGTGCCAGCAGTGCTTCGTCTTCGAGGACTGAAGCTTTCTTT. The rearrangement joins TRBV2 to TRBJ1-1; the D is unclear. This CDR3 comprises 14 residues. V shed 4 bases and J shed 5 bases, with 14 bases lying between them. The germline V gene encodes CDR1 SNHLY and CDR2 FYNNEI.

The chain couples TRBV12-3 or TRBV12-4 to TRBJ2-7; the D gene is possibly TRBD1 (6 bases). Trimming left V 3 bases short and J 9 bases short, with 12 bases between. The CDR3 spans 12 residues. For the CDR3, the DNA is TGTGCCAGCAGTTTTCCCGGACAGAGGCAGTACTTC. Translating it yields CASSFPGQRQYF.

The V and J genes are TRBV25-1 and TRBJ2-7; 11 bases map to TRBD1. CDR3 length equals 16 residues. After removal of 3 bases from V and 5 bases from J, the junction contained 9 bases not matched to a gene. CDR1 is MGHDK, CDR2 SYGVNS, per germline. CDR3: CASSDPGTGGVDEQYF. DNA of the CDR3: TGTGCCAGCAGTGACCCCGGGACAGGGGGGGTCGACGAGCAGTACTTC.

This chain uses TRBV27 with TRBJ1-1; 8 nucleotides line up with TRBD1. Trimming cost V 7 bases and J 11 bases; bases outside gene matches: 15. Germline assignment: CDR1 MNHEY and CDR2 SMNVEV (reference sequence). This CDR3 is built from 14 residues. The CDR3 spells CASTTGQGGRRAFF. CDR3 sequence (DNA): TGTGCCAGCACCACAGGACAGGGCGGTAGGAGGGCTTTCTTT.

This chain joins TRBV5-6 and TRBJ2-2, with no clear D. The CDR3 has 13 amino acids. The germline gives CDR1 SGHDT, CDR2 YYEEEE. The V and J ends lost 7 bases and 6 bases respectively, with 13 bases between them. The CDR3 bases are TGTGCCAGCCACTCGCGAATCCCCGGGGAGCTGTTTTTT. Translating it yields CASHSRIPGELFF.

A few counts support this clone. This rearrangement joins TRBV19 to TRBJ2-3, with D possibly matching TRBD2 (6 bases). Between the trimmed V and J ends, which lost 0 bases and 7 bases, there was a span of 20 bases. The CDR3 has 17 amino acids. Germline CDR1 reads LNHDA; CDR2 reads SQIVND (reference sequence). The CDR3 DNA reads TGTGCCAGTAGTATAGAGAGCCCCTCGGGGGTGCAATATACGCAGTATTTT. Encoded protein: CASSIESPSGVQYTQYF.

The rearrangement links TRBV12-3 or TRBV12-4 to TRBJ2-3; no definite D call. V was pared by 9 bases and J by 0 bases, with 10 bases between. The CDR3 is made up of 13 amino acids. The CDR3 spells CASTLPSTDTQYF. CDR3 DNA: TGTGCCAGTACTCTTCCTAGCACAGATACGCAGTATTTT.

This chain uses TRBV9 with TRBJ1-2; D is unclear. This CDR3 comprises 12 residues. CDR1 SGDLS and CDR2 YYNGEE come from the germline V gene. V was cut by 4 bases and J by 7 bases, with 11 bases left in between. CDR3 coding DNA: TGTGCCAGCAGCCCTGGACTGTTTGGCTACACCTTC. This encodes CASSPGLFGYTF.

This sequence joins TRBV6-5 and TRBJ2-3; D unresolved. V shed 6 bases and J shed 3 bases, with 13 bases lying between them. Germline V gene lookup returns CDR1 MNHEY and CDR2 SVGAGI. The CDR3 sequence is 14 residues long. CDR3 protein: CASSLLTRTDTQYF. CDR3 DNA: TGTGCCAGCAGCCTTCTGACAAGGACAGATACGCAGTATTTT.

This clone came up a few times. The J gene is TRBJ2-2, the V gene TRBV3-1 (or the pseudogene TRBV3-2); 8 bases match TRBD2. The junction had 10 bases not matched to a gene; V was cut back by 4 bases and J by 0 bases. CDR1 is LGHDT and CDR2 is YNNKEL in the germline V gene (reference sequence). The CDR3 totals 18 residues. The CDR3 DNA reads TGTGCCAGCAGCCTGGGGGCTAGCGGGTTCGCGAACACCGGGGAGCTGTTTTTT. Its protein is CASSLGASGFANTGELFF.

V usage is TRBV6-5 and J usage is TRBJ2-7; D gene ambiguous. Trimming left V 6 bases short and J 6 bases short, with 12 bases between. Germline V CDR1 and CDR2: MNHEY, SVGAGI. CDR3 length: 12 residues. Written as DNA, the CDR3 is TGTGCCAGCAGCAACACAAGAGGCGAGCAGTACTTC. It codes for CASSNTRGEQYF.

The V and J genes are TRBV6-6 and TRBJ2-3; 13 nucleotides line up with TRBD2. The CDR3 runs 21 residues. V shed 6 bases, J shed 5 bases, and the junction held 23 bases outside the gene matches. Germline V gene sequence: CDR1 MNHNY, CDR2 SVGAGI (reference sequence). Written as DNA, the CDR3 is TGTGCCAGCAGCAGTACTAGCGGGGGGGCCTTAAAGGGAACTTATGAAGATACGCAGTATTTT. Translation gives CASSSTSGGALKGTYEDTQYF.

V and J are TRBV18 and TRBJ1-2; the match to TRBD1 covers 8 bases. Germline CDR1 KGHSH, CDR2 LQKENI. V gave up 0 bases and J gave up 8 bases; unmatched junction bases: 11. The CDR3 extends over 16 amino acids. The CDR3 coding sequence is TGTGCCAGCTCACCACCTACGGCAGGGGGCGCGGGAGGCTACACCTTC. It specifies CASSPPTAGGAGGYTF.

This clone occurred a few times. The chain links TRBV7-6 to TRBJ2-7; 10 bases are a match to TRBD2. This CDR3 contains 15 residues. V trimming: 4 bases; J trimming: 2 bases; junction bases outside the gene matches: 5. The germline V gene has CDR1 SGHVS and CDR2 FNYEAQ. CDR3 DNA: TGTGCCAGCAGCTATCTAGCGGGGGCCCCCTACGAGCAGTACTTC. Amino acids: CASSYLAGAPYEQYF. Full variable domain (rest looked up from reference TRBV7-6 and TRBJ2-7): GAGVSQSPRYKVTKRGQDVALRCDPISGHVSLYWYRQALGQGPEFLTYFNYEAQQDKSGLPNDRFSAERPEGSISTLTIQRTEQRDSAMYRCASSYLAGAPYEQYFGPGTRLTVT.

The rearrangement links TRBV7-2 to TRBJ2-7, with 9 bases aligning to TRBD1. The CDR3 totals 15 residues. Germline assignment: CDR1 SGHTA and CDR2 FQGNSA. J gave up 5 bases and V 2 bases, and 7 bases lay outside the gene matches. This chain's CDR3 is CASSLPGTGLNEQYF. The CDR3, as DNA: TGTGCCAGCAGCTTACCCGGGACAGGGCTGAACGAGCAGTACTTC. The full variable domain, with the rest looked up from reference TRBV7-2 and TRBJ2-7, is GAGVSQSPSNKVTEKGKDVELRCDPISGHTALYWYRQSLGQGLEFLIYFQGNSAPDKSGLPSDRFSAERTGGSVSTLTIQRTQQEDSAVYLCASSLPGTGLNEQYFGPGTRLTVT.

V gene TRBV7-9 combines with J gene TRBJ1-1; no reliable D call. Trimming removed 5 bases from V and 0 bases from J, with 13 bases in between. This CDR3 has 15 amino acids. Looked up from germline, CDR1 is SEHNR and CDR2 is FQNEAQ (reference sequence). CDR3 nucleotides: TGTGCCAGCAGCCCAAGCATCCTTTTGAACACTGAAGCTTTCTTT. This codes for CASSPSILLNTEAFF.

This clone was seen only once. The rearrangement links TRBV7-2 to TRBJ2-1, with D possibly matching TRBD2 (6 bases). V was cut by 7 bases and J by 2 bases, with 12 bases left in between. The CDR3 has 14 residues. Germline CDR1 and CDR2: SGHTA and FQGNSA. CDR3 protein: CASTEGSPYNEQFF. The CDR3 nucleotides read TGTGCCAGCACGGAGGGGTCCCCCTACAATGAGCAGTTCTTC.

The rearrangement joins TRBV3-1 (or the pseudogene TRBV3-2) to TRBJ1-4, with 9 bases aligning to TRBD1. Germline V lookup: CDR1 LGHDT, CDR2 YNNKEL (reference sequence). This CDR3 is built from 15 residues. V lost 4 bases, J lost 6 bases, and 6 bases stayed unmatched. The CDR3 DNA sequence: TGTGCCAGCAGCCCGCCCGGGACAGGGCATGAAAAACTGTTTTTT. Translation: CASSPPGTGHEKLFF.

This chain connects TRBV6-5 to TRBJ1-5, with 7 bases fitting TRBD1. The CDR3 contains 14 residues. Looked up from germline, CDR1 is MNHEY and CDR2 is SVGAGI. V shed 8 bases and J 7 bases; nucleotides not matched to a gene: 11. The CDR3 DNA reads TGTGCCAGCCAATCCACTACAGGGGAGCAGCCCCAGCATTTT. The encoded protein is CASQSTTGEQPQHF.

The rearrangement joins TRBV5-1 to TRBJ1-1; TRBD1 might be the D (6 bases). V lost 6 bases to trimming and J lost 1 base, with 10 bases between them. This CDR3 comprises 13 residues. Germline V gives CDR1 SGHRS, CDR2 YFSETQ. The CDR3 sequence is CASTEGENTEAFF. As DNA, the CDR3 is TGCGCCAGCACTGAGGGGGAGAACACTGAAGCTTTCTTT.

The DNA of the CDR3 is TGCGCCAGCAGTGACGGTGGGGGGGACACCGGGGAGCTGTTTTTT. Translating gives CASSDGGGDTGELFF. The chain is built from TRBV10-1 and TRBJ2-2; 7 bases agree with TRBD2. J gave up 3 bases and V 3 bases, and 4 bases lay outside the gene matches. This CDR3 comprises 15 residues. Germline-derived CDR1 and CDR2 are WNHNN and SYGVQD (reference sequence).

The CDR3 bases are TGTGCCTGGATCCGACAGGGGGCCGGGGAGCTGTTTTTT. Protein: CAWIRQGAGELFF. The chain is built from TRBV30 and TRBJ2-2; 9 nucleotides line up with TRBD1. Germline lookup yields CDR1 GTSNPN and CDR2 SVGIG (reference sequence). The CDR3 sequence is 13 residues long. V trimming: 4 bases; J trimming: 6 bases; junction bases outside the gene matches: 3.

The chain has TRBV7-2 and TRBJ2-7; 9 bases match TRBD1. V trimming: 5 bases; J trimming: 5 bases; junction bases outside the gene matches: 7. The CDR3 contains 14 residues. Germline V gives CDR1 SGHTA, CDR2 FQGNSA. CDR3 sequence: CASSRGDRVHEQYF. CDR3 bases: TGTGCCAGCAGCAGGGGGGACAGGGTCCACGAGCAGTACTTC.

The rearrangement uses TRBV20-1 and TRBJ2-7; D is undetermined. Germline V gene sequence: CDR1 DFQATT, CDR2 SNEGSKA (reference sequence). V lost 3 bases, J lost 4 bases, and 13 bases lay in between. The CDR3 sequence is 13 residues long. DNA of the CDR3: TGCAGTGCTAGTCGTGGAGAGATGTACGAGCAGTACTTC. The encoded protein is CSASRGEMYEQYF.

CDR3 sequence: CASSREGLVNEQFF. CDR3 nucleotide sequence: TGTGCCAGCAGCCGCGAGGGCCTAGTTAATGAGCAGTTCTTC. The chain couples TRBV11-3 to TRBJ2-1, with D maybe TRBD2 (5 bases). CDR3 length equals 14 residues. Germline V lookup: CDR1 SGHNT, CDR2 YENEEA. V shed 5 bases and J shed 7 bases, with 15 bases lying between them.

The V gene is TRBV28, the J gene TRBJ2-1, with 10 bases matching TRBD2. This CDR3 contains 14 residues. CDR1 is MDHEN, CDR2 SYDVKM, per germline. The V segment lost 5 bases and the J segment 9 bases; nucleotides outside the gene matches: 7. The CDR3 spells CASSKLAGVGEQFF. The CDR3 DNA reads TGTGCCAGCAGTAAGCTAGCGGGAGTGGGTGAGCAGTTCTTC.

This clone was found once. This rearrangement joins TRBV18 to TRBJ2-7; 8 bases are shared with TRBD1. This CDR3 contains 15 residues. J gave up 0 bases and V 3 bases, and 4 bases lay outside the gene matches. Per germline, CDR1 KGHSH and CDR2 LQKENI. For the CDR3, the DNA is TGTGCCAGCTCACCGACAGGGGTTAGCTCCTACGAGCAGTACTTC. Translating it yields CASSPTGVSSYEQYF.

The chain carries TRBV30 and TRBJ2-3; 12 bases map to TRBD2. The CDR3 sequence is 17 residues long. The ends lost 2 bases at V and 3 bases at J; junction bases unmatched: 9. Germline values: CDR1 GTSNPN, CDR2 SVGIG (reference sequence). The CDR3 bases are TGTGCCTGGAGTCCCCCTCCTAGCGGGAGGGTTACAGATACGCAGTATTTT. It translates to CAWSPPPSGRVTDTQYF.